Below, 30 T cell receptor beta chains from the same sample are listed, as sequenced in a study of T cell changes during pregnancy in multiple sclerosis (dated by TCRdb to between 2018 and 2021). The library was obtained by the immunoSEQ multiplex PCR assay. TCRdb mirrors the immuneACCESS table, restricted to in-frame sequences. Some clones are absent from its copies; in checked studies, under half trace to an unresolved V gene, and the reason for the others is unknown. For this sample there are around 66,000 clones; around 91% appear just once. The ten largest make up 2% to 2.5% of the sample. Sequences were derived from peripheral blood, sampled in the third trimester of pregnancy. The receptors were sampled from a female donor in good health, enrolled as a control in a pregnancy study.

The genes are TRBV4-1 and TRBJ2-1; D is perhaps TRBD2 (6 bases). This CDR3 has 15 residues. CDR1 is MGHRA and CDR2 is YSYEKL in the germline V gene. Trimming cost V 2 bases and J 5 bases, with 13 bases left between them. Written as DNA, the CDR3 is TGCGCCAGCAGCCAAATAACGGCGGGGAACAATGAGCAGTTCTTC. Protein product: CASSQITAGNNEQFF.

The J gene is TRBJ2-2, the V gene TRBV13; TRBD2 might be the D (6 bases). Per the germline V gene, CDR1 is PRHDT and CDR2 is FYEKMQ (reference sequence). V was pared by 5 bases and J by 2 bases, with 9 bases between. This CDR3 is built from 14 residues. CDR3: CASSQGLNTGELFF. CDR3 in DNA: TGTGCCAGCAGCCAGGGACTTAACACCGGGGAGCTGTTTTTT.

The chain is built from TRBV5-4 and TRBJ2-5, with 12 bases identical to TRBD2. V gave up 4 bases and J gave up 1 base; unmatched junction bases: 5. This CDR3 has 16 residues. CDR1 and CDR2 from the germline V gene are SGHNT and YYREEE (reference sequence). The CDR3 region is CASSTGLAGSQETQYF. The DNA of the CDR3 is TGTGCCAGCAGCACAGGACTAGCGGGGAGCCAAGAGACCCAGTACTTC.

The CDR3 reads CASRGSDRGMGNTIYF. The DNA for the CDR3 is TGTGCCAGCAGGGGTTCCGATAGGGGTATGGGAAACACCATATATTTT. The chain recombines TRBV28 with TRBJ1-3; perhaps TRBD1 as D (5 bases). The germline V gene encodes CDR1 MDHEN and CDR2 SYDVKM. The CDR3 is 16 amino acids. Trimming removed 6 bases from V and 4 bases from J, with 19 bases in between.

The chain recombines TRBV6-5 with TRBJ1-5, with 8 bases fitting TRBD1. This CDR3 has 14 residues. From germline, CDR1 is MNHEY and CDR2 SVGAGI. With V trimmed by 8 bases and J by 1 base, 4 bases remained unmatched. CDR3 loop: CASSGGISNQPQHF. The CDR3 DNA reads TGTGCCAGCTCAGGGGGCATAAGCAATCAGCCCCAGCATTTT.

The chain combines TRBV19 with TRBJ1-1, with 7 bases matching TRBD1. J gave up 5 bases and V 5 bases, and 5 bases lay outside the gene matches. The CDR3 is made up of 13 amino acids. Germline V gene lookup returns CDR1 LNHDA and CDR2 SQIVND (reference sequence). CDR3 DNA: TGTGCCAGTAGTCTAGGGGGCAAGACTGAAGCTTTCTTT. It specifies CASSLGGKTEAFF.

This clone has just a few counts. V is TRBV5-4 and J is TRBJ1-1, with D unclear. The ends were cut back, 0 bases at V and 4 bases at J, with 4 bases in the middle. This CDR3 is built from 12 residues. Germline loops: CDR1 SGHNT, CDR2 YYREEE (reference sequence). The CDR3 DNA reads as TGTGCCAGCAGCTTGGCGTCCACTGAAGCTTTCTTT. Translating gives CASSLASTEAFF.

This chain joins TRBV10-3 and TRBJ1-1; TRBD1 might be the D (6 bases). Per germline, CDR1 ENHRY and CDR2 SYGVKD. The CDR3 has 11 amino acids. V was pared by 5 bases and J by 8 bases, with 9 bases between. The CDR3 loop is CAISQGLEAFF. CDR3 nucleotide sequence: TGTGCCATCAGTCAGGGGTTAGAAGCTTTCTTT.

The chain joins TRBV27 to TRBJ1-2; D not certain. In germline, CDR1 is MNHEY, CDR2 SMNVEV (reference sequence). The CDR3 totals 14 residues. Trimming removed 5 bases at V and 4 bases at J, with 14 bases between. CDR3 sequence (DNA): TGTGCCAGCAGTCCGGGCGGGCCTCTCTATGGCTACACCTTC. Residues: CASSPGGPLYGYTF.

The chain combines TRBV19 with TRBJ2-3; 8 bases map to TRBD2. The CDR3 is made up of 15 amino acids. V shed 7 bases and J 2 bases; nucleotides not matched to a gene: 8. The germline V gene has CDR1 LNHDA and CDR2 SQIVND (reference sequence). The CDR3 DNA sequence: TGTGCCAGTACCGGAGGACTAGCCCACACAGATACGCAGTATTTT. Encoded protein: CASTGGLAHTDTQYF.

This clone was picked up one time. The rearrangement links TRBV10-3 to TRBJ2-7, with 9 bases that match TRBD1. CDR1 is ENHRY and CDR2 is SYGVKD in the germline V gene. With 2 bases clipped from V and 2 bases from J, the junction kept 13 bases outside the gene matches. The CDR3 contains 18 residues. The CDR3 DNA is TGTGCCATCAGTGAGGTCTTCGGGGACAGGGTTCATCCCTACGAGCAGTACTTC. Amino acids: CAISEVFGDRVHPYEQYF.

The chain links TRBV6-5 to TRBJ2-2, with D possibly matching TRBD1 (6 bases). Germline values: CDR1 MNHEY, CDR2 SVGAGI. CDR3 size: 13 residues. V lost 6 bases, J lost 7 bases, and 12 bases lay in between. CDR3 sequence reads: CASRQGFGGELFF. Here the CDR3 DNA reads TGTGCCAGCAGGCAGGGGTTTGGCGGGGAGCTGTTTTTT.

This chain joins TRBV27 and TRBJ2-7; D remains ambiguous. V was shortened by 1 base and J by 6 bases, with 4 bases between the two germline ends. This CDR3 is 11 amino acids long. Germline CDR1 MNHEY, CDR2 SMNVEV (reference sequence). CDR3 sequence: CASSLFGEQYF. In DNA form, the CDR3 reads TGTGCCAGCAGTTTATTCGGCGAGCAGTACTTC.

The chain is built from TRBV19 and TRBJ2-7; 8 bases match TRBD1. V lost 10 bases to trimming and J lost 3 bases; unmatched junction nucleotides: 8. CDR3 length: 13 amino acids. Looked up from germline, CDR1 is LNHDA and CDR2 is SQIVND (reference sequence). CDR3 in amino acids: CATGGRGDYEQYF. CDR3 coding DNA: TGTGCCACAGGGGGCCGAGGGGACTACGAGCAGTACTTC.

The V call is TRBV19, the J call TRBJ2-5; 9 nucleotides match TRBD1. This CDR3 region has 15 residues. Per germline, CDR1 LNHDA and CDR2 SQIVND (reference sequence). The junction had 4 bases not matched to a gene; V was cut back by 3 bases and J by 2 bases. CDR3 loop: CASSIGQGSQETQYF. The DNA for the CDR3 is TGTGCCAGTAGTATCGGACAGGGGTCTCAAGAGACCCAGTACTTC.

This rearrangement joins TRBV7-2 to TRBJ2-7; TRBD1 agrees at 10 bases. The CDR3 has 14 amino acids. V lost 3 bases, J lost 3 bases, and 2 bases stayed unmatched. Germline CDR1 is SGHTA and CDR2 is FQGNSA. The CDR3 coding sequence is TGTGCCAGCAGCTTGGACAGGGGGAGCTACGAGCAGTACTTC. This codes for CASSLDRGSYEQYF. Variable domain in full (rest from reference TRBV7-2 and TRBJ2-7): GAGVSQSPSNKVTEKGKDVELRCDPISGHTALYWYRQSLGQGLEFLIYFQGNSAPDKSGLPSDRFSAERTGGSVSTLTIQRTQQEDSAVYLCASSLDRGSYEQYFGPGTRLTVT.

The gene calls are TRBV6-5 and TRBJ1-1; TRBD1 agrees at 8 bases. The germline CDR1 and CDR2 sequences are MNHEY and SVGAGI. The CDR3 spans 14 residues. The V segment lost 4 bases and the J segment 1 base; nucleotides outside the gene matches: 2. The CDR3 sequence is CASSWTGPNTEAFF. In DNA form, the CDR3 reads TGTGCCAGCAGTTGGACAGGGCCGAACACTGAAGCTTTCTTT.

This clone was seen a few times. This chain links TRBV20-1 with TRBJ1-1, with D possibly being TRBD1 (5 bases). Germline lookup yields CDR1 DFQATT and CDR2 SNEGSKA (reference sequence). The V and J ends lost 6 bases and 8 bases respectively, with 10 bases between them. CDR3 length equals 10 residues. CDR3 in DNA: TGCAGTGCATCTCGGGGGGAAGCTTTCTTT. Translated: CSASRGEAFF.

V is TRBV5-1 and J is TRBJ2-3; D is unclear. In germline, CDR1 is SGHRS, CDR2 YFSETQ. V lost 3 bases and J lost 5, with 10 bases in between. The CDR3 covers 13 residues. The CDR3 bases are TGCGCCAGCAGCTCCCCCCTTAGAGATACGCAGTATTTT. Encoded protein: CASSSPLRDTQYF.

This clone came up once. The rearrangement links TRBV7-9 to TRBJ2-3; 10 nucleotides line up with TRBD2. This CDR3 region has 17 residues. Germline V CDR1 and CDR2: SEHNR, FQNEAQ (reference sequence). Unmatched junction bases numbered 13, after V lost 5 bases and J lost 5 bases. The CDR3 sequence is CASSQAGGPFGRDTQYF. The DNA of the CDR3 is TGTGCCAGCAGCCAAGCGGGGGGGCCTTTTGGACGAGATACGCAGTATTTT. Full variable domain (outside the CDR3, taken from reference TRBV7-9 and TRBJ2-3): DTGVSQNPRHKITKRGQNVTFRCDPISEHNRLYWYRQTLGQGPEFLTYFQNEAQLEKSRLLSDRFSAERPKGSFSTLEIQRTEQGDSAMYLCASSQAGGPFGRDTQYFGPGTRLTVL.

This chain connects TRBV9 to TRBJ2-7, with 8 bases aligning to TRBD2. CDR3 length: 16 residues. V lost 5 bases, J lost 0 bases, and 10 bases stayed unmatched. CDR1 is SGDLS, CDR2 YYNGEE, per germline. For the CDR3, the DNA is TGTGCCAGCAGTGCGGGGGGAGGGGCCCCCTCCTACGAGCAGTACTTC. This sequence encodes CASSAGGGAPSYEQYF.

The chain carries TRBV27 and TRBJ2-3; weak D call: TRBD2 (6 bases). The CDR3 totals 17 residues. CDR1 and CDR2 (germline): MNHEY, SMNVEV (reference sequence). The V and J ends lost 6 bases and 4 bases respectively, with 23 bases between them. CDR3 region: CASSPRAPAGRADTQYF. The CDR3 DNA reads TGTGCCAGCAGCCCCCGGGCCCCGGCGGGGCGGGCAGATACGCAGTATTTT.

The chain is built from TRBV7-9 and TRBJ2-3; no firm D call. The V gene's germline CDR1 is SEHNR and CDR2 FQNEAQ (reference sequence). V was trimmed by 5 bases and J by 1 base, leaving 16 bases between them. The CDR3 runs to 16 residues. The CDR3 DNA reads TGTGCCAGCAGCGGAACTCGGGTATCGGGCACAGATACGCAGTATTTT. It translates to CASSGTRVSGTDTQYF.

The chain has TRBV19 and TRBJ2-7, with TRBD1 matching over 8 bases. This CDR3 has 15 amino acids. Trimming took 1 base from V and 6 from J; bases not matched to a gene: 8. Looked up from germline, CDR1 is LNHDA and CDR2 is SQIVND (reference sequence). CDR3 amino acids: CASSIGLNRGSEQYF. The CDR3 region has the DNA TGTGCCAGTAGTATAGGACTGAACAGGGGGAGCGAGCAGTACTTC.

This chain joins TRBV6-5 and TRBJ2-1, with 13 nucleotides matching TRBD2. Germline V gene sequence: CDR1 MNHEY, CDR2 SVGAGI. The CDR3 contains 15 residues. The V and J ends lost 6 bases and 9 bases, in that order; junction bases with no gene match: 8. CDR3 nucleotide sequence: TGTGCCAGCAGCTTAACTAGCGGGGGGGGGATTGAGCAGTTCTTC. This encodes CASSLTSGGGIEQFF.

Only one count was recorded for this clone. The chain links TRBV29-1 to TRBJ1-1; D not certain. V lost 4 bases to trimming and J lost 10 bases, with 13 bases between them. Germline V gene data show CDR1 as SQVTM and CDR2 as ANQGSEA. This CDR3 comprises 11 residues. The CDR3 DNA reads as TGCAGCGTTGTACCCTCCCAGGTAGCTTTCTTT. It codes for CSVVPSQVAFF.

V usage is TRBV6-6 and J usage is TRBJ2-7, with a possible D match to TRBD2 (6 bases). Germline loops: CDR1 MNHNY, CDR2 SVGAGI (reference sequence). The germline V and J ends were trimmed by 2 bases and 2 bases, with 13 bases remaining between them. This CDR3 has 15 residues. CDR3 in DNA: TGTGCCAGCAGTTACCAGTCCGGGGGAGCCTACGAGCAGTACTTC. Its protein product is CASSYQSGGAYEQYF.

This clone was observed a few times. The chain combines TRBV9 with TRBJ1-1; no clear D. With 0 bases removed from V and 10 bases from J, the gap between germline ends came to 10 bases. This CDR3 spans 12 amino acids. Germline CDR1 reads SGDLS; CDR2 reads YYNGEE. CDR3 nucleotides: TGTGCCAGCAGCGTAGGGGCCGGCAGAGCTTTCTTT. It is translated as CASSVGAGRAFF.

The V and J genes are TRBV5-4 and TRBJ1-1, with a tentative D call TRBD1 (6 bases). The germline V and J ends were trimmed by 6 bases and 5 bases, with 14 bases remaining between them. This CDR3 has 13 residues. Germline V gives CDR1 SGHNT, CDR2 YYREEE (reference sequence). CDR3 in DNA: TGTGCCAGCAACTCAGGGGTTCGGACTGAAGCTTTCTTT. Residues: CASNSGVRTEAFF.

The CDR3 loop reads CASKASGIINEQFF. CDR3 nucleotides: TGTGCCAGCAAGGCTAGCGGGATCATAAATGAGCAGTTCTTC. The chain uses TRBV25-1 and TRBJ2-1; 9 positions agree with TRBD2. Trimming at V came to 7 bases and at J to 7 bases, leaving 8 bases not matched to a gene. The CDR3 totals 14 residues. In germline, CDR1 is MGHDK, CDR2 SYGVNS.